The 4 T cell receptor beta chains presented below share a single source sample, sequenced in a study of T cells in Graves' hyperthyroidism and ophthalmopathy. TCR beta CDR3 regions were amplified from RNA. A first-round RT-PCR of the TCR CDR3 used the HTBI primer set. TCRdb recomputed calls from the multiplex PCR reads with MiXCR, one row per CDR3 protein. Among about 740,000 distinct CDR3 sequences, around 15% were seen once, and the ten largest hold approximately 10%. The sample taken for sequencing was blood. The receptors stem from a woman aged 18-35 years with Graves' hyperthyroidism.

The rearrangement joins TRBV10-3 to TRBJ2-7; 9 positions agree with TRBD1. With V trimmed by 3 bases and J by 3 bases, 9 bases remained unmatched. CDR1 ENHRY and CDR2 SYGVKD come from the germline V gene. This CDR3 region has 16 residues. CDR3 in amino acids: CAISDFNRGPIYEQYF. DNA of the CDR3: TGTGCCATCAGTGACTTTAACAGGGGGCCGATCTACGAGCAGTACTTC.

This clonotype was found a few times. V and J are TRBV24-1 and TRBJ2-7, with a possible D match to TRBD1 (5 bases). Looked up from germline, CDR1 is KGHDR and CDR2 is SFDVKD. This CDR3 region has 11 residues. The V gene lost 9 bases and the J gene lost 6 bases, with 11 bases spanning the gap. CDR3: CATPLGAEQYF. CDR3 coding DNA: TGTGCCACCCCGCTAGGGGCCGAGCAGTACTTC.

The chain joins TRBV5-8 to TRBJ2-1, with a tentative D call TRBD2 (6 bases). CDR3 size: 16 residues. Germline CDR1 and CDR2: SGHTS and YDEGEE. Trimming stripped 0 bases from V and 5 bases from J, with 15 bases between. CDR3 residues: CASSLEGSGTNNEQFF. CDR3 DNA sequence: TGTGCCAGCAGCTTGGAGGGTAGCGGAACGAACAATGAGCAGTTCTTC.

This clonotype was counted a few times. J is TRBJ1-5 and V is TRBV15; D gene uncertain. In germline, CDR1 is LNHNV, CDR2 YYDKDF (reference sequence). Trimming removed 1 base at V and 4 bases at J, with 2 bases between. CDR3 length: 12 amino acids. The DNA of the CDR3 is TGTGCCACCAGCAGAGGAAATCAGCCCCAGCATTTT. This sequence encodes CATSRGNQPQHF.